Listed below are T cell receptor beta chains from one sample, sequenced in a study of cytomegalovirus exposure and HLA in healthy donors. Method: immunoSEQ multiplex PCR; TCRdb's copy keeps in-frame clones and lacks some. The sample yields about 130,000 clones, about 78% seen once. Sequencing was performed on PBMCs. The receptors here all came from a female donor in good health and CMV-seronegative. CDR3s include the opening cysteine and the closing phenylalanine or tryptophan. A D gene is named only where the DNA matches it firmly. Part of the rows lack a size; the others show once, few, many or a class for expanded clones.

D gene	clone size	V gene	J gene	CDR3 DNA	CDR3 protein
TRBD2	-	TRBV30	TRBJ2-7	TGTGCCTGGAGGAGCCCTAGCGGGGGCCCCTACGAGCAGTACTTC	CAWRSPSGGPYEQYF
TRBD1	-	TRBV27	TRBJ2-7	TGTGCCAGCACGAGACAGGGTTCCTACGAGCAGTACTTC	CASTRQGSYEQYF
TRBD2	-	TRBV27	TRBJ2-7	TGTGCCAGCAGTCCAATAGCGGGAATCTCCTCCTACGAGCAGTACTTC	CASSPIAGISSYEQYF
TRBD1	-	TRBV10-1	TRBJ1-2	TGCGCCAGCAGTGAGTCTCGGGAGGGGGCTCATGGCTACACCTTC	CASSESREGAHGYTF
TRBD2	once	TRBV25-1	TRBJ2-1	TGTGCCAGCAGCGACCCTGAACAAGCGGGGGGGAGGAATGAGCAGTTCTTC	CASSDPEQAGGRNEQFF
TRBD1	-	TRBV2	TRBJ1-4	TGTGCCAGCAGGAGACAGGGGCAGCCTAATGAAAAACTGTTTTTT	CASRRQGQPNEKLFF
-	-	TRBV5-5	TRBJ2-3	TGTGCCAGCAGCCCGGAACTATACGCAGATACGCAGTATTTT	CASSPELYADTQYF
TRBD2	-	TRBV19	TRBJ2-3	TGTGCCAGTACATCTAGCGGACGCACAGATACGCAGTATTTT	CASTSSGRTDTQYF
TRBD1	-	TRBV4-1	TRBJ1-1	TGCGCCAGCAGCCAGTACGGGACAGGGAATAACACTGAAGCTTTCTTT	CASSQYGTGNNTEAFF
-	-	TRBV14	TRBJ2-7	TGTGCCAGCAGCCTGTTTCCTGACAGTTCCTACGAGCAGTACTTC	CASSLFPDSSYEQYF
TRBD2	-	TRBV10-1	TRBJ2-1	TGCGCCAGCACTCACCGGGGTCTAGCGGGGGGGAACAATGAGCAGTTCTTC	CASTHRGLAGGNNEQFF
TRBD1	-	TRBV5-4	TRBJ2-1	TGTGCCAGCAGCAGCAGACAGGGGTTATATGAGCAGTTCTTC	CASSSRQGLYEQFF
-	few	TRBV21-1	TRBJ2-5	TGTGCCAGCAGCCCTTCCTGGCACGACCAAGAGACCCAGTACTTC	CASSPSWHDQETQYF
-	-	TRBV5-4	TRBJ2-1	TGTGCCAGCAGCTTGGACAGCAATGAGCAGTTCTTC	CASSLDSNEQFF
TRBD2	-	TRBV10-3	TRBJ2-2	TGTGCCATCAGTGAACTAGCGGGAGGGACCGGGGAGCTGTTTTTT	CAISELAGGTGELFF
TRBD1	-	TRBV10-3	TRBJ1-5	TGTGCCACCGAAGCGGGACAGGGCTCAGGGAGCAATCAGCCCCAGCATTTT	CATEAGQGSGSNQPQHF
-	-	TRBV19	TRBJ1-5	TGTGCCAGTAGTATGCCGGGTCTTAGCAATCAGCCCCAGCATTTT	CASSMPGLSNQPQHF